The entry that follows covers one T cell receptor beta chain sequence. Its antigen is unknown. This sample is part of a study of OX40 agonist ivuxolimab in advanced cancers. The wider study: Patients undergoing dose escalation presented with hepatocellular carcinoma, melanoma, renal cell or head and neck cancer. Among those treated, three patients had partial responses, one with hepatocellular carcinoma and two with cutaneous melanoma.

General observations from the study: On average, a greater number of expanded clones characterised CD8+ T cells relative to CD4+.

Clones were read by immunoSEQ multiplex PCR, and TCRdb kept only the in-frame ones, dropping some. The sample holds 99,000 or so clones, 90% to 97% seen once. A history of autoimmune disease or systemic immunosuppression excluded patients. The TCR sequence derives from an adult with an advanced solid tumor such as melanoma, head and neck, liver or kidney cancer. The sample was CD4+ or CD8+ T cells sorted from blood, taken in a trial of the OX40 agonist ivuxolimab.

The CDR3 is CASSLADTQYF. The CDR3 DNA reads TGTGCCAGCAGCTTAGCAGATACGCAGTATTTT. The chain employs TRBV7-2 and TRBJ2-3; D gene unclear. The CDR3 runs 11 residues. The germline V gene has CDR1 SGHTA and CDR2 FQGNSA. V lost 0 bases, J lost 5 bases, and 0 bases lay in between.